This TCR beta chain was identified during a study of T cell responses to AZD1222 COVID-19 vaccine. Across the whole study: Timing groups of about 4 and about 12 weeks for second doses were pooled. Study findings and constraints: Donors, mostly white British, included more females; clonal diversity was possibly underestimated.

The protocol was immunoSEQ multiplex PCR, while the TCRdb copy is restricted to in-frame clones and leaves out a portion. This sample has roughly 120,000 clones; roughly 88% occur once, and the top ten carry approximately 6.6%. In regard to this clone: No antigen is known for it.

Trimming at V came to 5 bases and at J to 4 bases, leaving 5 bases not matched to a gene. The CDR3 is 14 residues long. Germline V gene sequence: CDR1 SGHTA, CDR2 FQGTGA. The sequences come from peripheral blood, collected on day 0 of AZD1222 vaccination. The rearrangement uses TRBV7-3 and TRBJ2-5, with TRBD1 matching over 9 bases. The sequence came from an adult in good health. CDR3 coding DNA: TGTGCCAGCAGCGGTACAGGGGGCACAGAGACCCAGTACTTC. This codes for CASSGTGGTETQYF.